A single sample gave rise to the 2 T cell receptor beta chains below, sequenced in a study of cytomegalovirus exposure and HLA in healthy donors. Vbeta (60) and Jbeta (13) primers were used in the PCR. Assay: immunoSEQ multiplex PCR; the TCRdb copy retains only in-frame clones and omits some. In the table there are some 180,000 clones, roughly 80% of which are singletons. Material for sequencing was PBMCs. The receptors derive from a male donor in good health and CMV-seronegative.

The chain carries TRBV19 and TRBJ1-2, with D possibly matching TRBD1 (6 bases). The ends were cut back, 3 bases at V and 4 bases at J, with 12 bases in the middle. The CDR3 totals 14 residues. The V gene's germline CDR1 is LNHDA and CDR2 SQIVND (reference sequence). The CDR3 spells CASSIAGTPYGYTF. The CDR3 nucleotides are TGTGCCAGTAGTATCGCCGGGACACCCTATGGCTACACCTTC. Full variable domain (missing parts from reference TRBV19 and TRBJ1-2): DGGITQSPKYLFRKEGQNVTLSCEQNLNHDAMYWYRQDPGQGLRLIYYSQIVNDFQKGDIAEGYSVSREKKESFPLTVTSAQKNPTAFYLCASSIAGTPYGYTFGSGTRLTVV.

This clone showed up just once. The chain recombines TRBV7-2 with TRBJ1-1; 12 bases align to TRBD1. J gave up 3 bases and V 4 bases, and 6 bases lay outside the gene matches. The germline V gene encodes CDR1 SGHTA and CDR2 FQGNSA. The CDR3 totals 16 residues. CDR3 loop: CASSSGTGGGHTEAFF. The CDR3 nucleotides read TGTGCCAGCAGCTCCGGGACAGGGGGCGGGCACACTGAAGCTTTCTTT.